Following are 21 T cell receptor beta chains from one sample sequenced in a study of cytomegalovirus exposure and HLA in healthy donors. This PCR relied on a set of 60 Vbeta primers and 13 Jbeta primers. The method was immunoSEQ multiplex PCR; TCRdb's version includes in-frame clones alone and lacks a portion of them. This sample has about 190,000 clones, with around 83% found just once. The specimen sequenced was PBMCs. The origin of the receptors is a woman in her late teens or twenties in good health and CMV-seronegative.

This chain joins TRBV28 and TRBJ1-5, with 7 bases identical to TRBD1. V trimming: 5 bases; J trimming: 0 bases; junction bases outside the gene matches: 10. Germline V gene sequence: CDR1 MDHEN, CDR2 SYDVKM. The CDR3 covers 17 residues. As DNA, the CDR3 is TGTGCCAGCAGTCCAGGCGACAGGGAATATAGCAATCAGCCCCAGCATTTT. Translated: CASSPGDREYSNQPQHF.

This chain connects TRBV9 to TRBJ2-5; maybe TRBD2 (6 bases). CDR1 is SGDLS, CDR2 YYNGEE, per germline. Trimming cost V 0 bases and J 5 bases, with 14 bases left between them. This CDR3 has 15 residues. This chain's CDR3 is CASSVARRAGETQYF. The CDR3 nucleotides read TGTGCCAGCAGCGTAGCCCGGAGGGCCGGGGAGACCCAGTACTTC.

CDR3 sequence: CASISSLAGGTREQFF. For the CDR3, the DNA is TGTGCCAGCATATCATCACTAGCGGGAGGAACACGTGAGCAGTTCTTC. The chain employs TRBV27 and TRBJ2-1; 12 bases are a match to TRBD2. V was pared by 7 bases and J by 9 bases, with 13 bases of the junction left unmatched. The CDR3 has 16 residues. Germline V gene lookup returns CDR1 MNHEY and CDR2 SMNVEV (reference sequence).

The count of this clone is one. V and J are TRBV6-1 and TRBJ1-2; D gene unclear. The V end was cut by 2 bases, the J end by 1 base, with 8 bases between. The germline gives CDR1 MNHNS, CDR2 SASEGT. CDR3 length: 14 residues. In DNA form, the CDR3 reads TGTGCCAGCAGTGAATCAAGCGGTAACTATGGCTACACCTTC. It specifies CASSESSGNYGYTF.

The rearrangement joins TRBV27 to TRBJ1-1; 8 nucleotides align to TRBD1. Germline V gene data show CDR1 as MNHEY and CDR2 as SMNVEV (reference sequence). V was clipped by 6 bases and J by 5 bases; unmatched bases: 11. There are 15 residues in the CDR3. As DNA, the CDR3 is TGTGCCAGCAGCCAAAGGACAGGGTTGAGGACTGAAGCTTTCTTT. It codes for CASSQRTGLRTEAFF.

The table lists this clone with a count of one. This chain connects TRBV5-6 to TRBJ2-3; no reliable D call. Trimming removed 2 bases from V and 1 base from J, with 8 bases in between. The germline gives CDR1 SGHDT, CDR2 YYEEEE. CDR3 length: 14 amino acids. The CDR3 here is CASSFFPRTDTQYF. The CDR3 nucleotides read TGTGCCAGCAGCTTCTTCCCTCGCACAGATACGCAGTATTTT.

The CDR3 DNA reads as TGTGCCAGCAGCTCGCTAGCGGGAGGGCACACCGGGGAGCTGTTTTTT. The encoded protein is CASSSLAGGHTGELFF. The rearrangement links TRBV7-9 to TRBJ2-2; 12 positions agree with TRBD2. The ends lost 4 bases at V and 3 bases at J; junction bases unmatched: 3. This CDR3 has 16 amino acids. From germline, CDR1 is SEHNR and CDR2 FQNEAQ (reference sequence).

CDR3 protein: CASSPAGRMSNEQFF. The CDR3 nucleotides are TGTGCCAGCAGTCCTGCGGGGAGGATGAGCAATGAGCAGTTCTTC. The V gene is TRBV28, the J gene TRBJ2-1; a weak D match, TRBD2 (6 bases). The CDR3 is made up of 15 amino acids. The germline V and J ends were trimmed by 5 bases and 6 bases, with 17 bases remaining between them. Germline CDR1 reads MDHEN; CDR2 reads SYDVKM.

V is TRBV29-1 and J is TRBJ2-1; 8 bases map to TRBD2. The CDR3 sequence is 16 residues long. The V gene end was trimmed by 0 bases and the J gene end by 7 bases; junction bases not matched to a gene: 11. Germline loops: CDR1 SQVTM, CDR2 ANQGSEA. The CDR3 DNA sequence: TGCAGCGTTGAAGATCCCGGACTAGCCGTACAGAATGAGCAGTTCTTC. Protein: CSVEDPGLAVQNEQFF.

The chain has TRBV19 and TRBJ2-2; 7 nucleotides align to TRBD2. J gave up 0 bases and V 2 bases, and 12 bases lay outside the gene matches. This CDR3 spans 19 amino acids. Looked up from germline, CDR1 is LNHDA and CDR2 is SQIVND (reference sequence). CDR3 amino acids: CASSIYGGERLTNTGELFF. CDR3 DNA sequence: TGTGCCAGTAGTATATATGGGGGGGAGCGGCTAACGAACACCGGGGAGCTGTTTTTT.

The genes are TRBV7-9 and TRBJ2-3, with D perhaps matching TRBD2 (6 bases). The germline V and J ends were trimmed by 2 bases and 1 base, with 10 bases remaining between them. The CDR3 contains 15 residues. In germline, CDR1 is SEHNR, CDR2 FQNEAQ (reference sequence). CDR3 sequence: CASSLNTGGTDTQYF. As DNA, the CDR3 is TGTGCCAGCAGCTTAAATACGGGAGGCACAGATACGCAGTATTTT.

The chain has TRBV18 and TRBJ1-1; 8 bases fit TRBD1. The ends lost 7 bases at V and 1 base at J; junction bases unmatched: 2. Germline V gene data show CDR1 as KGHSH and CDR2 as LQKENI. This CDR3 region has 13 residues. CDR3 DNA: TGTGCCAGCTTTACAGGGGGGAACACTGAAGCTTTCTTT. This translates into CASFTGGNTEAFF. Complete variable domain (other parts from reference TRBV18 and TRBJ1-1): NAGVMQNPRHLVRRRGQEARLRCSPMKGHSHVYWYRQLPEEGLKFMVYLQKENIIDESGMPKERFSAEFPKEGPSILRIQQVVRGDSAAYFCASFTGGNTEAFFGQGTRLTVV.

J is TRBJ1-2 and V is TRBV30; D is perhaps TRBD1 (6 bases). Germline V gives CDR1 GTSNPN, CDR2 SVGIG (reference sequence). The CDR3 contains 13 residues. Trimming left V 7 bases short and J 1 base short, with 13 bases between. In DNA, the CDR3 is TGTGCCTCGGGGACACCAAATAACTATGGCTACACCTTC. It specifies CASGTPNNYGYTF.

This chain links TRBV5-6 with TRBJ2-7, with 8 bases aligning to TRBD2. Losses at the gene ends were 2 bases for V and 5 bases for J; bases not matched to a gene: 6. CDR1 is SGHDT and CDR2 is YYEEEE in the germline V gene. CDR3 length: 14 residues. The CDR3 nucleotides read TGTGCCAGCAGCTTAGCGGGAGTAAACGACGAGCAGTACGTC. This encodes CASSLAGVNDEQYV.

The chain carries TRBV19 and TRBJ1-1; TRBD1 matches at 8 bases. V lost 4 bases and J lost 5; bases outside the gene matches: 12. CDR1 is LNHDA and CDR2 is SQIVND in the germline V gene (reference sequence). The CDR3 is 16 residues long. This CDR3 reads CASSTPWTGIATEAFF. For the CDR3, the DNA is TGTGCCAGTAGTACCCCGTGGACAGGGATCGCGACTGAAGCTTTCTTT.

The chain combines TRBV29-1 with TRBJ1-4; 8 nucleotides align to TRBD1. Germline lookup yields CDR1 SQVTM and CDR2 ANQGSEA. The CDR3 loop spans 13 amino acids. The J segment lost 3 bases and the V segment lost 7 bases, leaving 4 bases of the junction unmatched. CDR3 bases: TGCAGCGGCAGGGGGCCTGCTAATGAAAAACTGTTTTTT. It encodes CSGRGPANEKLFF.

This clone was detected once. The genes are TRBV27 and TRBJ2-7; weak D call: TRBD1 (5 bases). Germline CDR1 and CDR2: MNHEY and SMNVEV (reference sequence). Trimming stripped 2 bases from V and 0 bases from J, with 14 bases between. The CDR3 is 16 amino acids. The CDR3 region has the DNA TGTGCCAGCAGTTTAGGATCAGGGCTTCTCTCCTACGAGCAGTACTTC. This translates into CASSLGSGLLSYEQYF.

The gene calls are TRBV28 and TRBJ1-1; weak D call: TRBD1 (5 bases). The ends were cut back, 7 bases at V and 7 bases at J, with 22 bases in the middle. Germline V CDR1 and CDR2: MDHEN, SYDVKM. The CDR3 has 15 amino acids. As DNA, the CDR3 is TGTGCCAGCATTTCGGCAGGGTTGGGGAAGGGTGAAGCTTTCTTT. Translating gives CASISAGLGKGEAFF.

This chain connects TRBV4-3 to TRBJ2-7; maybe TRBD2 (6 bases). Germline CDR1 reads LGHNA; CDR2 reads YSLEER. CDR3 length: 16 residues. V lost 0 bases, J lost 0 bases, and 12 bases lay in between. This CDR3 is CASSQDVAASSYEQYF. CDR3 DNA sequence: TGCGCCAGCAGCCAAGATGTAGCGGCAAGCTCCTACGAGCAGTACTTC.

The CDR3 reads CASSVSSGTFNEQFF. CDR3 bases: TGTGCCAGCAGTGTTTCTAGCGGGACTTTCAATGAGCAGTTCTTC. This chain connects TRBV6-4 to TRBJ2-1, with TRBD2 identical over 9 bases. CDR1 MRHNA and CDR2 SNTAGT come from the germline V gene. Germline trimming cut 4 bases from V and 6 bases from J; bases unmatched to any gene: 7. CDR3 length equals 15 residues.

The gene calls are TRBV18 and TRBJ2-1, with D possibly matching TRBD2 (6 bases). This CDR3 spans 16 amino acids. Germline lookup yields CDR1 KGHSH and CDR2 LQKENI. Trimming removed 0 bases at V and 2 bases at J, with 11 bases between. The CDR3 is CASSPPWAGTYNEQFF. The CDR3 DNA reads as TGTGCCAGCTCACCACCGTGGGCGGGGACCTACAATGAGCAGTTCTTC.